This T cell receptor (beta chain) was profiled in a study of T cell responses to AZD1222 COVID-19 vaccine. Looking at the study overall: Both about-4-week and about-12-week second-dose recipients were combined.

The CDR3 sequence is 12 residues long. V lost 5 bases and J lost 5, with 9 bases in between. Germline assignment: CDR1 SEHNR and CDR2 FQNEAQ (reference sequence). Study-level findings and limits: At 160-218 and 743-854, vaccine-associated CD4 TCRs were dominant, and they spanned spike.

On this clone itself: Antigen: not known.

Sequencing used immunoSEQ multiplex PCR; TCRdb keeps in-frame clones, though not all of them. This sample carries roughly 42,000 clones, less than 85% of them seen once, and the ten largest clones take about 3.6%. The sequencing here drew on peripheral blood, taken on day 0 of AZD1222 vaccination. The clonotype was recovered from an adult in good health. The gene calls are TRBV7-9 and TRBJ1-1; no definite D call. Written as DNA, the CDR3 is TGTGCCAGCAGCCTCTTGGGGACTGAAGCTTTCTTT. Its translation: CASSLLGTEAFF.